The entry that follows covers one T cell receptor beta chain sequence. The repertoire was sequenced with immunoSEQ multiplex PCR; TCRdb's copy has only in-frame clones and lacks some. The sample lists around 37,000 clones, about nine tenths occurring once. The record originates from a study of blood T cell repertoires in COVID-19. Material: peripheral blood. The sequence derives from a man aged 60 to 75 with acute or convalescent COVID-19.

This CDR3 reads CASSWTGQGGYTF. The CDR3 DNA reads TGTGCCAGCAGTTGGACCGGACAGGGTGGCTACACCTTC. The chain combines TRBV27 with TRBJ1-2; 8 bases are shared with TRBD1. Germline loops: CDR1 MNHEY, CDR2 SMNVEV (reference sequence). This CDR3 region has 13 residues. Trimming took 4 bases from V and 7 from J; bases not matched to a gene: 5.